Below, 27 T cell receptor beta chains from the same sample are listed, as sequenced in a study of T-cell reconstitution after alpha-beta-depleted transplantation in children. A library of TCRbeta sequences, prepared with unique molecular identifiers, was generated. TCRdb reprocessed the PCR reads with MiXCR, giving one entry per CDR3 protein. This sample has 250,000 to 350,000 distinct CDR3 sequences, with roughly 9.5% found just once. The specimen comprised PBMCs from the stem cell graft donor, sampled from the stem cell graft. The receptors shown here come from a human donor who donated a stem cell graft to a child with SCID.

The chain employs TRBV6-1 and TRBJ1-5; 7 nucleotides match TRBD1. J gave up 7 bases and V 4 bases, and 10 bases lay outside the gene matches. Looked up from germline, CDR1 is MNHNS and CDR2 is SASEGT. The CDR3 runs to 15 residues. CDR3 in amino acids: CASSASRGSGQPQHF. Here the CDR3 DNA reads TGTGCCAGCAGTGCGTCCAGGGGGTCCGGCCAGCCCCAGCATTTT.

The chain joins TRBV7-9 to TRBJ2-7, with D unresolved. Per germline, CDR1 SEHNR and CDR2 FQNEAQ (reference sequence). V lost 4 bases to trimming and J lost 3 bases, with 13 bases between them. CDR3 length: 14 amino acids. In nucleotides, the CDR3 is TGTGCCAGCAGCTCCGCGCTAGGAGACTACGAGCAGTACTTC. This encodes CASSSALGDYEQYF.

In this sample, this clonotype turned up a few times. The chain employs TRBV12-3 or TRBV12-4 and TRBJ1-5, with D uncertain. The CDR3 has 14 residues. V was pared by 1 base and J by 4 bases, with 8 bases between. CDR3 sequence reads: CASSLDPSNQPQHF. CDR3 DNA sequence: TGTGCCAGCAGTTTAGACCCTTCAAATCAGCCCCAGCATTTT.

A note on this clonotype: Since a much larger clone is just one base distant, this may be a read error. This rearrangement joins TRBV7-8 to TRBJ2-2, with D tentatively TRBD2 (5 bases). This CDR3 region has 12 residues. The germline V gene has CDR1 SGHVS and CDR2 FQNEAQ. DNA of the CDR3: TGTGCCAGCAGCTTAGCGTTTGGGGAGCTGCTTTTT. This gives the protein CASSLAFGELLF.

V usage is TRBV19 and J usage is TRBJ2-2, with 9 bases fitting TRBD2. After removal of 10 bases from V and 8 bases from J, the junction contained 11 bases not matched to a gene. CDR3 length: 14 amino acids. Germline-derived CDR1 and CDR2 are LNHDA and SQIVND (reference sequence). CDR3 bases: TGTGCCACCCCCGGCGGGGGGGCCCCAGGGGAGCTGTTTTTT. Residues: CATPGGGAPGELFF.

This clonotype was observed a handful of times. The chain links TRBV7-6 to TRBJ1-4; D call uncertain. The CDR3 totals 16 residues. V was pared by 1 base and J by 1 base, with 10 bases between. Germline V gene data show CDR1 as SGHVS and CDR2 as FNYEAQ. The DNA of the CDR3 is TGTGCCAGCAGCTTAGGAACCTTGGGAACTAATGAAAAACTGTTTTTT. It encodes CASSLGTLGTNEKLFF.

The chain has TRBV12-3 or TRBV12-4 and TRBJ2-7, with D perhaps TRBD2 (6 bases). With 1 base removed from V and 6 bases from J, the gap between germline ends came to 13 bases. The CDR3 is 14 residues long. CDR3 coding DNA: TGTGCCAGCAGTTTAGGTTCCGGCGGGGCCGAGCAGTACTTC. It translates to CASSLGSGGAEQYF.

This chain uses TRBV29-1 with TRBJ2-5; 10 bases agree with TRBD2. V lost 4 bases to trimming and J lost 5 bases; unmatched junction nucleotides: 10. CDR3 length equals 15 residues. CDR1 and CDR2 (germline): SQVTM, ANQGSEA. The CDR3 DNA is TGCAGCGTTGTTTCAGCGGGGGGGCATTCGGAGACCCAGTACTTC. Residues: CSVVSAGGHSETQYF.

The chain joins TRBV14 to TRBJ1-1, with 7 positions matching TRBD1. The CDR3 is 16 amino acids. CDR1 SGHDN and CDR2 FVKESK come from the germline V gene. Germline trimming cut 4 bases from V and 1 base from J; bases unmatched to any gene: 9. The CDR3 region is CASSPLRGWKNTEAFF. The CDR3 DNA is TGTGCCAGCAGCCCCCTCAGGGGGTGGAAGAACACTGAAGCTTTCTTT. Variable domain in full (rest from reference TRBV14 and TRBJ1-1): EAGVTQFPSHSVIEKGQTVTLRCDPISGHDNLYWYRRVMGKEIKFLLHFVKESKQDESGMPNNRFLAERTGGTYSTLKVQPAELEDSGVYFCASSPLRGWKNTEAFFGQGTRLTVV.

The DNA for the CDR3 is TGTGCCAGCAGTTACTCGAACGTAGCGGGGGCCCATGGGAACGAGCAGTACTTC. Its translation: CASSYSNVAGAHGNEQYF. The V gene is TRBV6-5, the J gene TRBJ2-7; 9 nucleotides align to TRBD2. Per the germline V gene, CDR1 is MNHEY and CDR2 is SVGAGI. The CDR3 runs to 18 residues. The junction had 14 bases not matched to a gene; V was cut back by 0 bases and J by 5 bases.

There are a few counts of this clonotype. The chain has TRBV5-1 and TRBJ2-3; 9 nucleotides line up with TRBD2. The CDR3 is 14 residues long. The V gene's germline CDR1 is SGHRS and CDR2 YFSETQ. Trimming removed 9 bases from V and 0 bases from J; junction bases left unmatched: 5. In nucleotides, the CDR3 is TGCGCCACCGCGGGGGGGGCCAGCACAGATACGCAGTATTTT. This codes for CATAGGASTDTQYF.

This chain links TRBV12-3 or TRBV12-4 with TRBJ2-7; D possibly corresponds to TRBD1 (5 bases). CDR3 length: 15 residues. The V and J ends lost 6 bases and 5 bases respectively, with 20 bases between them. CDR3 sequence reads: CASSSDSFGLDEQYF. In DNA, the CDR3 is TGTGCCAGCAGCTCCGACAGCTTTGGGTTGGACGAGCAGTACTTC.

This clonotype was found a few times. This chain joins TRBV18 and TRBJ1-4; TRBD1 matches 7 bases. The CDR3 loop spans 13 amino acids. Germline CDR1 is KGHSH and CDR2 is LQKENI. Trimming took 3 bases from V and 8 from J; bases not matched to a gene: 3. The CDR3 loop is CASSPTGQEKLFF. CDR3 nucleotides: TGTGCCAGCTCACCGACGGGACAGGAAAAACTGTTTTTT. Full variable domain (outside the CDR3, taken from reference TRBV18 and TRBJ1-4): NAGVMQNPRHLVRRRGQEARLRCSPMKGHSHVYWYRQLPEEGLKFMVYLQKENIIDESGMPKERFSAEFPKEGPSILRIQQVVRGDSAAYFCASSPTGQEKLFFGSGTQLSVL.

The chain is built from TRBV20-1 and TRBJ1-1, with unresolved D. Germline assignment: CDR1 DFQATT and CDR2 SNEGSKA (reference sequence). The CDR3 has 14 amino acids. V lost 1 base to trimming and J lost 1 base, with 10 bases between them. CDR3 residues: CSARAGPGNTEAFF. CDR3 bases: TGCAGTGCTAGAGCAGGTCCCGGGAACACTGAAGCTTTCTTT.

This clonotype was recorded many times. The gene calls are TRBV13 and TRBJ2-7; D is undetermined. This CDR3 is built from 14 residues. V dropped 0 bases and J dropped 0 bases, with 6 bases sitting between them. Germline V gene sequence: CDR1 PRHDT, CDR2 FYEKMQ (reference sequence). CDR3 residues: CASSLGPLSYEQYF. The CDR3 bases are TGTGCCAGCAGCTTAGGTCCTCTCTCCTACGAGCAGTACTTC.

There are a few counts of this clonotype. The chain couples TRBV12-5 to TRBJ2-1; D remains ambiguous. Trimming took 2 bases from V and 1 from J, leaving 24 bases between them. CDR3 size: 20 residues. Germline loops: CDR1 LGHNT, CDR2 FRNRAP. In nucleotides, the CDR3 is TGTGCTAGTGGTTTGAGTGTTTGGGATTCCTGGCCCCCTTCCTACAATGAGCAGTTCTTC. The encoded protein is CASGLSVWDSWPPSYNEQFF.

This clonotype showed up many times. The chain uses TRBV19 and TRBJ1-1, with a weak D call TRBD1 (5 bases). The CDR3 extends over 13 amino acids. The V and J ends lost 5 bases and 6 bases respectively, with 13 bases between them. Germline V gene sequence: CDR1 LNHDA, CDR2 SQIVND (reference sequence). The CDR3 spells CASSLSGLAEAFF. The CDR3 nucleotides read TGTGCCAGTAGTTTATCAGGGTTGGCTGAAGCTTTCTTT.

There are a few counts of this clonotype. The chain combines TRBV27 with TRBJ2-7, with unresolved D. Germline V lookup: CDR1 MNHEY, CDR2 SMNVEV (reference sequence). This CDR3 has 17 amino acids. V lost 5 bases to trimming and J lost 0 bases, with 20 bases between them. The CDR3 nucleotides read TGTGCCAGCAGTCAATATAGCTCGGGCATCGACTCCTACGAGCAGTACTTC. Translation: CASSQYSSGIDSYEQYF.

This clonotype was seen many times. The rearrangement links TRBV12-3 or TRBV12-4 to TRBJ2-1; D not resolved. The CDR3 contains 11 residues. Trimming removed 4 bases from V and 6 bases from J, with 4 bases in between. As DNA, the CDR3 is TGTGCCAGCAGTTCCGGCAATGAGCAGTTCTTC. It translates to CASSSGNEQFF.

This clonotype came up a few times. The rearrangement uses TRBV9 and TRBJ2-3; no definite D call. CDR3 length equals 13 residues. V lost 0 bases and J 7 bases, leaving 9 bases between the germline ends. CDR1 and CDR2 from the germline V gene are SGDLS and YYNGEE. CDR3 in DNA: TGTGCCAGCAGCGTAGAAGGAAGCTATACGCAGTATTTT. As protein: CASSVEGSYTQYF.

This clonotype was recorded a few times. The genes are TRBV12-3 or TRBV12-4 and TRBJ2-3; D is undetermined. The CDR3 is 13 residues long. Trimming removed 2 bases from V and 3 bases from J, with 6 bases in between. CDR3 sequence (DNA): TGTGCCAGCAGTTTAAGGGTAACAGATACGCAGTATTTT. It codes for CASSLRVTDTQYF.

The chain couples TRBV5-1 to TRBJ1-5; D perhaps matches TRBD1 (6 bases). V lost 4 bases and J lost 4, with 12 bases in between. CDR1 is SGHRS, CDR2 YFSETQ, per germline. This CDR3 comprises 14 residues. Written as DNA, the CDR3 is TGCGCCAGCAGCCCCGCGGGGGCTAATCAGCCCCAGCATTTT. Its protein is CASSPAGANQPQHF.

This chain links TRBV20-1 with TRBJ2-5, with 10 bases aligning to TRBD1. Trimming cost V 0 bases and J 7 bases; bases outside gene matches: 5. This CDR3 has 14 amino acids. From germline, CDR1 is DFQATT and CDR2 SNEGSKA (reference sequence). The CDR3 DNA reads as TGCAGTGCTAGAGAGGGACAGGGGCGTGGGACCCAGTACTTC. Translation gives CSAREGQGRGTQYF.

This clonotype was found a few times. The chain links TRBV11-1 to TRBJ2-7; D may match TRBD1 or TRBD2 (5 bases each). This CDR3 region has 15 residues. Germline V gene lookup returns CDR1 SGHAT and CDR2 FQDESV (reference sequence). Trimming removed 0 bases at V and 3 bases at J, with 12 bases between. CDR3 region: CASSLASGTHYEQYF. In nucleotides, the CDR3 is TGTGCCAGCAGCTTAGCGTCCGGGACCCACTACGAGCAGTACTTC.

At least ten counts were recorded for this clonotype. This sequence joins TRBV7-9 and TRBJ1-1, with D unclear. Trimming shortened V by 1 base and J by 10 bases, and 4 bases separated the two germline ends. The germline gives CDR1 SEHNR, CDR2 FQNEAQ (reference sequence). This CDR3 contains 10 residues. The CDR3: CASSLEGAFF. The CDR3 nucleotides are TGTGCCAGCAGCTTAGAAGGAGCTTTCTTT.

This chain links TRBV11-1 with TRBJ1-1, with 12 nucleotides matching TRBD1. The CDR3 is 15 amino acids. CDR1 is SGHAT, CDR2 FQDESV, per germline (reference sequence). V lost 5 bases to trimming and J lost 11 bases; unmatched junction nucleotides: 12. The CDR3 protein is CASSPTRGQGAYAFF. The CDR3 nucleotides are TGTGCCAGCAGCCCCACGAGGGGACAGGGGGCGTATGCTTTCTTT.

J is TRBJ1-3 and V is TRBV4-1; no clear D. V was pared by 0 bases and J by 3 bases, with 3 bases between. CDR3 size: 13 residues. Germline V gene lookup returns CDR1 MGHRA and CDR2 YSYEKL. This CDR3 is CASSQEIGNTIYF. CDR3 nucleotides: TGCGCCAGCAGCCAAGAGATTGGAAACACCATATATTTT.